A single sample gave rise to the 21 T cell receptor beta chains below, sequenced in a study of radiotherapy plus CTLA-4 blockade in lung cancer. Repertoires were generated with immunoSEQ multiplex PCR, while TCRdb's copy carries only in-frame clones and drops some. The data contain 80,000 to 95,000 clones, approximately 82% of them singletons. Sample: peripheral blood, taken from a patient treated with radiotherapy plus ipilimumab. These TCRs come from a human donor with non-small cell lung cancer that progressed on radiotherapy plus ipilimumab.

The V and J genes are TRBV2 and TRBJ2-5; D is perhaps TRBD2 (6 bases). V lost 2 bases to trimming and J lost 9 bases, with 19 bases between them. The V gene's germline CDR1 is SNHLY and CDR2 FYNNEI. The CDR3 is 15 amino acids. This chain's CDR3 is CASSENRRGLGAQYF. In DNA form, the CDR3 reads TGTGCCAGCAGTGAAAACAGGCGGGGTCTCGGGGCCCAGTACTTC.

CDR3 in amino acids: CASSLTGTTEAFF. The CDR3 coding sequence is TGTGCCAGCTCCCTGACAGGGACCACTGAAGCTTTCTTT. The chain is built from TRBV25-1 and TRBJ1-1; TRBD1 aligns across 7 bases. The CDR3 length is 13 residues. CDR1 MGHDK and CDR2 SYGVNS come from the germline V gene. Trimming cost V 8 bases and J 4 bases; bases outside gene matches: 7.

The sample holds one count of this clone. The chain employs TRBV6-6 and TRBJ2-7; 7 nucleotides match TRBD1. The CDR3 extends over 15 amino acids. Trimming took 5 bases from V and 5 from J; bases not matched to a gene: 12. The germline gives CDR1 MNHNY, CDR2 SVGAGI (reference sequence). CDR3 sequence: CASSPKQGLVHEQYF. CDR3 nucleotides: TGTGCCAGCAGTCCAAAACAGGGGTTGGTCCACGAGCAGTACTTC.

In regard to this clone: At one boundary the junction diverges from the germline segment, which might be a read error. The chain has TRBV6-1 and TRBJ2-2; possibly TRBD2 for D (6 bases). Germline CDR1 and CDR2: MNHNS and SASEGT. The CDR3 length is 16 residues. In DNA form, the CDR3 reads TGTGCCAGCATTGAACGGGCAGCGGGGAACACCGGGGAGCTGTTTTTT. Its translation: CASIERAAGNTGELFF.

The chain employs TRBV2 and TRBJ2-2; D remains unclear. The V gene's germline CDR1 is SNHLY and CDR2 FYNNEI. Trimming cost V 7 bases and J 0 bases, with 9 bases left between them. The CDR3 is made up of 14 amino acids. CDR3 in DNA: TGTGCCAGCAAGGGAACGGCGAACACCGGGGAGCTGTTTTTT. Translating it yields CASKGTANTGELFF. Looking up the rest from reference TRBV2 and TRBJ2-2 gives the full variable domain: EPEVTQTPSHQVTQMGQEVILRCVPISNHLYFYWYRQILGQKVEFLVSFYNNEISEKSEIFDDQFSVERPDGSNFTLKIRSTKLEDSAMYFCASKGTANTGELFFGEGSRLTVL.

Remarks on this clone: The sample holds other DNA sequences that translate to the same CDR3. The chain couples TRBV7-6 to TRBJ2-1; D is unresolved. The CDR3 consists of 15 residues. Trimming removed 3 bases from V and 5 bases from J, with 14 bases in between. The germline V gene has CDR1 SGHVS and CDR2 FNYEAQ. DNA for the CDR3: TGTGCCAGCAGCTTGGGTGGGGTCGGTAACAATGAGCAGTTCTTC. It encodes CASSLGGVGNNEQFF.

The rearrangement uses TRBV18 and TRBJ2-3; D is unresolved. Trimming left V 3 bases short and J 0 bases short, with 7 bases between. CDR1 and CDR2 from the germline V gene are KGHSH and LQKENI. CDR3 length: 14 amino acids. The CDR3 spells CASSPGSSTDTQYF. The CDR3 region has the DNA TGTGCCAGCTCACCGGGGTCGAGCACAGATACGCAGTATTTT.

This CDR3 reads CASNPPGRNSYEQYF. In nucleotides, the CDR3 is TGTGCCAGCAACCCTCCGGGACGAAACTCCTACGAGCAGTACTTC. This sequence joins TRBV6-5 and TRBJ2-7; D might be TRBD1 or TRBD2, each matching 5 bases. The CDR3 runs to 15 residues. The V gene's germline CDR1 is MNHEY and CDR2 SVGAGI. V lost 7 bases and J 0 bases, leaving 16 bases between the germline ends.

The CDR3 nucleotides are TGCGCCAGCAGCCAAGGCCTGCTAGATACGCAGTATTTT. Translating it yields CASSQGLLDTQYF. This chain uses TRBV4-1 with TRBJ2-3; no clear D gene. Germline V lookup: CDR1 MGHRA, CDR2 YSYEKL. V lost 1 base, J lost 5 bases, and 7 bases lay in between. This CDR3 spans 13 amino acids.

The chain recombines TRBV5-1 with TRBJ2-1; no clear D gene. The germline CDR1 and CDR2 sequences are SGHRS and YFSETQ. V was pared by 0 bases and J by 8 bases, with 21 bases between. CDR3 length: 17 amino acids. DNA of the CDR3: TGCGCCAGCAGCTTGGCCGTACGGAGCGCCCCGACACATGAGCAGTTCTTC. It yields the protein CASSLAVRSAPTHEQFF.

The J gene is TRBJ2-7, the V gene TRBV5-1; 8 positions agree with TRBD1. V lost 1 base to trimming and J lost 4 bases; unmatched junction nucleotides: 4. The CDR3 consists of 14 residues. Germline lookup yields CDR1 SGHRS and CDR2 YFSETQ. CDR3 bases: TGCGCCAGCAGCTTGACAGGGGGACCATACGAGCAGTACTTC. This translates into CASSLTGGPYEQYF.

The chain uses TRBV6-1 and TRBJ2-1; possible D gene TRBD1, 5 bases. CDR1 MNHNS and CDR2 SASEGT come from the germline V gene. CDR3 length: 12 amino acids. The germline V and J ends were trimmed by 4 bases and 7 bases, with 8 bases remaining between them. The chain's CDR3 is CASSARVNEQFF. The CDR3 DNA is TGTGCCAGCAGTGCCAGGGTTAATGAGCAGTTCTTC.

The gene calls are TRBV13 and TRBJ2-1, with 8 bases lining up with TRBD2. The CDR3 length is 16 residues. Germline V lookup: CDR1 PRHDT, CDR2 FYEKMQ (reference sequence). Trimming at V came to 5 bases and at J to 10 bases, leaving 16 bases not matched to a gene. DNA for the CDR3: TGTGCCAGCAGCCCTGGAACCCGCCAACTAGCGGAAGAGCAGTTCTTC. It translates to CASSPGTRQLAEEQFF.

The chain couples TRBV29-1 to TRBJ1-1; the match to TRBD1 covers 9 bases. Germline values: CDR1 SQVTM, CDR2 ANQGSEA. V shed 7 bases and J 4 bases; nucleotides not matched to a gene: 4. CDR3 length equals 12 residues. CDR3 loop: CSAATGGTEAFF. CDR3 nucleotides: TGCAGCGCTGCGACAGGGGGCACTGAAGCTTTCTTT.

The chain uses TRBV7-2 and TRBJ2-7; 11 nucleotides agree with TRBD2. Trimming removed 4 bases from V and 5 bases from J; junction bases left unmatched: 1. CDR1 SGHTA and CDR2 FQGNSA come from the germline V gene. The CDR3 length is 13 residues. The CDR3 coding sequence is TGTGCCAGCAGCTATAGCGGGAGGGACGAGCAGTACTTC. Amino acids: CASSYSGRDEQYF.

CDR3: CASSVGYNEQFF. The CDR3 DNA sequence: TGTGCCAGCAGCGTAGGGTACAATGAGCAGTTCTTC. The chain recombines TRBV9 with TRBJ2-1; D not resolved. Trimming took 0 bases from V and 4 from J, leaving 2 bases between them. From germline, CDR1 is SGDLS and CDR2 YYNGEE. The CDR3 covers 12 residues.

The chain recombines TRBV7-8 with TRBJ2-6; TRBD2 aligns across 12 bases. The CDR3 has 20 residues. Germline V gene sequence: CDR1 SGHVS, CDR2 FQNEAQ. V dropped 2 bases and J dropped 0; count of bases not matched to a gene: 8. CDR3 residues: CASSLNVGTSGFSGANVLTF. In nucleotides, the CDR3 is TGTGCCAGCAGCTTAAATGTCGGGACTAGCGGGTTCTCTGGGGCCAACGTCCTGACTTTC.

The CDR3 protein is CASASRTGEFASGYNEQFF. In DNA, the CDR3 is TGCGCCAGCGCAAGCCGGACAGGGGAATTTGCTAGCGGGTACAATGAGCAGTTCTTC. V usage is TRBV10-2 and J usage is TRBJ2-1, with D maybe TRBD1 (9 bases). The CDR3 runs to 19 residues. V lost 8 bases, J lost 4 bases, and 30 bases lay in between. CDR1 and CDR2 (germline): WSHSY, SAAADI.

This chain connects TRBV28 to TRBJ2-1; perhaps TRBD2 as D (5 bases). CDR1 is MDHEN, CDR2 SYDVKM, per germline. The CDR3 sequence is 15 residues long. V lost 6 bases to trimming and J lost 2 bases, with 14 bases between them. The CDR3 DNA is TGTGCCAGCAGACTCCACGAGCGGCCCTACAATGAGCAGTTCTTC. Encoded protein: CASRLHERPYNEQFF.

The chain employs TRBV29-1 and TRBJ1-2; D is uncertain. From germline, CDR1 is SQVTM and CDR2 ANQGSEA. V lost 7 bases, J lost 4 bases, and 16 bases lay in between. The CDR3 contains 13 residues. CDR3 sequence reads: CSGVGGLGYGYTF. The CDR3, as DNA: TGCAGCGGGGTAGGCGGGCTAGGCTATGGCTACACCTTC.

The chain carries TRBV7-8 and TRBJ2-4, with 9 bases aligning to TRBD1. The CDR3 length is 16 residues. Germline lookup yields CDR1 SGHVS and CDR2 FQNEAQ. V dropped 5 bases and J dropped 4; count of bases not matched to a gene: 9. The CDR3: CASSPGTGSVKNIQYF. CDR3 coding DNA: TGTGCCAGCAGCCCCGGGACAGGGTCGGTGAAAAACATTCAGTACTTC.